This T cell receptor (beta chain) was profiled in a study of cytotoxic CD8 clonotypes in ibrutinib-treated CLL. Study-wide context: Of a cohort that held around 10 relapsed/refractory and around 14 treatment-naive patients, 17 were IGHV unmutated. Response was recorded as partial in roughly 24 patients and complete in 2; at median about 6 years, around 14 remained remitted and about 12 had progressed. General study points: Patients with sustained remission and those progressing were sampled at differing times. In comparison with age-matched healthy donors, baseline clonality was higher and tracked circulating CD8+ T-cell counts.

Assay: immunoSEQ multiplex PCR; the TCRdb copy retains only in-frame clones and omits some. Of about 76,000 clones in the sample, roughly 85% were seen once. The CDR3 runs 15 residues. The germline V gene has CDR1 MDHEN and CDR2 SYDVKM. With 6 bases removed from V and 0 bases from J, the gap between germline ends came to 12 bases. This clone has a handful of counts. Its antigen is as yet unknown. This chain connects TRBV28 to TRBJ2-4, with D possibly called TRBD1 or TRBD2 (5 bases each). This TCR was sampled from a human donor with chronic lymphocytic leukemia. The specimen was PBMCs, collected after 24 months of ibrutinib treatment. CDR3 bases: TGTGCCAGCAGGGGACCAGCTCTAGCCAAAAACATTCAGTACTTC. It yields the protein CASRGPALAKNIQYF.